These T cell receptor beta chains were read from a single sample in a study of B cell selection in AIRE deficiency. TCRdb keeps only in-frame clones here, not all; method: immunoSEQ multiplex PCR. Among roughly 23,000 clones, 80% to 95% were seen once, and the ten largest hold roughly 1.5%. Material: CD4+CD25+ Tregs sorted from PBMCs. Receptor source: a human donor in good health. Both conserved end residues are part of each CDR3. A D gene is named only where the DNA matches it firmly. Rows may omit the clone size; those that give it use once, few, many or a size class.

cdr3_aa cdr3_nt cdr3_length clone_size j_call v_call d_call
CATSRDRGTGRAYGYTF TGTGCCACCAGCAGAGATCGGGGGACAGGGAGGGCCTATGGCTACACCTTC 17 - TRBJ1-2 TRBV15 TRBD1
CASSPQMLGQGGINTEAFF TGTGCCAGCTCACCACAGATGTTGGGACAGGGGGGTATCAACACTGAAGCTTTCTTT 19 - TRBJ1-1 TRBV18 TRBD1
CASSSSTVDTQYF TGTGCCAGCAGCTCTTCGACGGTGGATACGCAGTATTTT 13 - TRBJ2-3 TRBV7-3 -
CASSVRWNTEAFF TGTGCCAGCAGTGTTAGGTGGAACACTGAAGCTTTCTTT 13 - TRBJ1-1 TRBV2 -
CASSGDREDEQYF TGTGCCAGCAGTGGGGACAGGGAAGACGAGCAGTACTTC 13 few TRBJ2-7 TRBV2 TRBD1
CASSSPGLVAYEQYF TGTGCCAGCAGTAGTCCGGGACTAGTGGCCTACGAGCAGTACTTC 15 - TRBJ2-7 TRBV6-6 TRBD2
CAISDRTRNYGYTF TGTGCCATCTCAGATCGGACACGGAACTATGGCTACACCTTC 14 - TRBJ1-2 TRBV10-3 -
CAIRAPGQMNTEAFF TGTGCCATCAGAGCACCGGGACAGATGAACACTGAAGCTTTCTTT 15 - TRBJ1-1 TRBV10-3 TRBD1
CASSYDSGNTIYF TGTGCCAGCAGTTACGACTCTGGAAACACCATATATTTT 13 - TRBJ1-3 TRBV6-5 -
CASSLGGGQGGETQYF TGTGCCAGCAGCTTAGGGGGGGGCCAGGGGGGAGAGACCCAGTACTTC 16 - TRBJ2-5 TRBV7-9 -
CASSYFRRAQETQYF TGTGCCAGCAGTTACTTCAGGAGGGCTCAAGAGACCCAGTACTTC 15 - TRBJ2-5 TRBV6-6 -
CASSFFQGEETQYF TGTGCCAGCAGCTTTTTCCAGGGAGAAGAGACCCAGTACTTC 14 - TRBJ2-5 TRBV7-2 -
CASSSWTGGKYLEFF TGTGCCAGCAGTAGTTGGACAGGGGGTAAATATTTGGAGTTCTTC 15 - TRBJ2-1 TRBV27 TRBD1
CASSVEAGHYYEQYF TGTGCCAGCAGCGTAGAGGCAGGACACTACTACGAGCAGTACTTC 15 medium-sized TRBJ2-7 TRBV9 -
CASSSLAHSYEQYF TGCGCCAGCAGTAGCCTAGCGCATTCCTACGAGCAGTACTTC 14 - TRBJ2-7 TRBV5-1 -
CASSTPGGYEQYF TGTGCCAGCTCCACCCCTGGGGGCTACGAGCAGTACTTC 13 - TRBJ2-7 TRBV6-5 -
CASSAQSRVTSGTDTQYF TGTGCCAGCAGTGCCCAGTCTAGGGTGACTAGCGGCACAGATACGCAGTATTTT 18 - TRBJ2-3 TRBV2 TRBD2
CASSLNDGYTF TGCGCCAGCAGCTTGAATGATGGCTACACCTTC 11 - TRBJ1-2 TRBV5-1 -
CAIAGTSGGHRETQYF TGTGCCATCGCCGGGACTAGCGGGGGCCACAGGGAGACCCAGTACTTC 16 - TRBJ2-5 TRBV10-3 TRBD2
CASSPGAGRDQETQYF TGTGCCAGCAGTCCGGGGGCGGGCCGGGATCAAGAGACCCAGTACTTC 16 - TRBJ2-5 TRBV11-3 -